This TCR beta chain was sequenced in a study of T cells in Graves' hyperthyroidism and ophthalmopathy (dated by TCRdb to 2018 to 2020). Notes on the research overall: Peripheral blood was sampled at the time of initial diagnosis, prior to any treatment. To identify distinguishing TCR V-J signatures, a discovery cohort of some 99 patients was used, comprising some 45 with Graves' ophthalmopathy and some 57 with stable Graves' hyperthyroidism. Whether ophthalmopathy could be predicted prospectively was tested in an independent validation cohort made up of under 20 hyperthyroidism patients plus 17 patients who later progressed to ophthalmopathy. For training and testing, the approximately 92 patients in the discovery cohort were randomly divided in a 7:3 ratio. In about 6 Graves' hyperthyroidism patients, the study also compared T-cell repertoires from thyroid tissue with T-cell repertoires from blood. Following sampling, methimazole starting at 30 mg daily was given to hyperthyroidism patients, and high-dose intravenous methylprednisolone was given to ophthalmopathy patients. The paper reports TCR Vbeta CDR3 sequencing of fewer than 150 peripheral blood samples: around 41 ophthalmopathy, under 80 hyperthyroidism and approximately 17 progressor patients. General findings and caveats noted by the study authors: Most expanded thyroid clonotypes (frequency above 0.001) were also found in blood, which suggests that blood repertoires may mirror thyroid immune responses. A 13 V-J signature model separated ophthalmopathy from stable hyperthyroidism, with about 90% sensitivity and just under 84% specificity in cross-validation and 80%/75% in testing. During validation, the model predicted progression to ophthalmopathy a median of approximately 6 months ahead of onset, with approximately 70% sensitivity and 72.22% specificity. Sample size was not statistically predetermined, and investigators were not blinded to group allocation.

The TCR beta CDR3 regions were amplified from the RNA transcripts. For the first round of RT-PCR on the TCR CDR3, the HTBI primer set was used together with the Qiagen OneStep RT-PCR kit. Libraries were constructed in a second round of multiplex PCR, after which size selection and purification were carried out. Sequencing of the libraries was done on an Illumina HiSeq2000 using paired-end 100 bp reads. Turning to the authors' computational methods: SOAPnuke was used to process the raw data, removing reads that contained adapters or uncalled bases, had a mean Phred below 15, or lacked an exact match to the constant primer or identifier. High-quality paired reads were merged with COPE v1.2.5, and unique nucleotide sequences were defined as clonotypes. MiTCR v1.1 was used to align the clonotypes against IMGT TRBV, TRBD and TRBJ reference segments. The analysis was restricted to V-J combinations with a frequency above 0.0001, which together covered 99% to 99.2% of the repertoires. The TCS score was defined as F50 (clonal expansion) divided by E x V (chaos), with BLOSUM62-based TCRdist calculated between CDR3 peptides within each V-J. Welch's t-statistics and random forest reduced several hundred V-J features to 13, which were used in a naive Bayes classifier (R e1071). In-frame beta chains were kept once TCRdb had trimmed the public reads at Q25 with fastp and called clones with MiXCR. Rows with a matching CDR3 protein are joined into one entry that keeps the most common DNA and genes. The V and J calls reflect TCRdb's pipeline rather than the authors' work. This sample comprises around 600,000 distinct CDR3 sequences, more than 15% of them detected only once. The ten largest clones add up to around 3.5% of the sample.

Remarks on this clonotype: Its binding antigen is unknown. Base-call qualities are not available, and no considerably larger clone is one nucleotide away.

From cysteine to phenylalanine, the CDR3 is 12 amino acids long. The read is trimmed to its CDR3 DNA, 36 bases read in frame from base 1. Cut back by 6 bases and 2 bases, the V and J ends lie 10 bases apart. From a lookup of the germline V gene, CDR1 and CDR2 are SQVTM and ANQGSEA. Ophthalmopathy patients had moderately to severely active disease, Clinical Activity Score of at least 3, NOSPECS grade of at least 4, and duration under 3 months. Exclusion was applied to patients with uncontrolled infections, other autoimmune diseases, pregnancy or lactation. Diagnoses were established on the basis of clinical symptoms, serum thyroxine and TRAb, thyroid ultrasound, and orbital computed tomography. PBMCs were separated from around 9.1 ml of fresh peripheral blood using Ficoll-Paque density gradient centrifugation. Total RNA was extracted using Trizol reagent, and RNA quality was assessed on an Agilent 2100 Bioanalyzer.

The sequencing input was blood. This receptor was obtained from a woman between 40 and 55 years old with Graves' ophthalmopathy. The chain is encoded by TRBV29-1 joined to TRBJ1-2, with the D gene uncertain. The DNA sequence is as follows: TGCAGCGTGGCCCGGGGAAACTATGGCTACACCTTC. It is translated as CSVARGNYGYTF.